A single sample is the source of the 32 T cell receptor beta chains below, sequenced in a study of T cell responses to AZD1222 COVID-19 vaccine (dated by TCRdb to about 2021). The time point label here, explained by the study, means: baseline before first vaccination. Library prep was done by the immunoSEQ multiplex PCR assay. In TCRdb, the immuneACCESS table is reduced to in-frame sequences with V and J assigned. These tables do not hold every clone; where another copy was compared, an unresolved V gene accounts for under half, and the others remain unexplained. This sample has around 94,000 clones in its table, and approximately 84% of those were observed once. Around 15% of the sample goes to the ten largest clones. Sequenced here: peripheral blood, sampled on day 0 of AZD1222 vaccination. Receptors were obtained from an adult in good health.

CDR3 protein: CASSLGALTTNEKLFF. DNA of the CDR3: TGTGCCAGCAGTTTAGGGGCTCTGACAACTAATGAAAAACTGTTTTTT. The chain recombines TRBV27 with TRBJ1-4; tentative D call: TRBD1 (5 bases). Germline-derived CDR1 and CDR2 are MNHEY and SMNVEV (reference sequence). CDR3 length: 16 residues. With 2 bases removed from V and 0 bases from J, the gap between germline ends came to 10 bases.

This chain joins TRBV28 and TRBJ2-3; 8 bases are shared with TRBD2. There are 14 residues in the CDR3. Trimming took 6 bases from V and 7 from J; bases not matched to a gene: 9. Looked up from germline, CDR1 is MDHEN and CDR2 is SYDVKM. The CDR3 sequence: CASSVAGSTHTQYF. The CDR3 DNA reads TGTGCCAGCAGCGTAGCGGGATCTACACATACGCAGTATTTT.

V and J are TRBV3-1 (or the pseudogene TRBV3-2) and TRBJ1-1; no definite D call. V was trimmed by 0 bases and J by 1 base, leaving 3 bases between them. The CDR3 length is 13 residues. In germline, CDR1 is LGHDT, CDR2 YNNKEL (reference sequence). The CDR3 coding sequence is TGTGCCAGCAGCCAAGAGCCGAACACTGAAGCTTTCTTT. This sequence encodes CASSQEPNTEAFF.

The chain joins TRBV12-3 or TRBV12-4 to TRBJ1-6, with 8 positions matching TRBD1. V gave up 5 bases and J gave up 7 bases; unmatched junction bases: 1. CDR3 size: 13 residues. The CDR3 loop is CASSGQGNSPLHF. The CDR3 DNA sequence: TGTGCCAGCAGTGGACAGGGAAATTCACCCCTCCACTTT.

V and J are TRBV12-3 or TRBV12-4 and TRBJ2-7; D unresolved. The CDR3 is 11 amino acids. The V and J ends lost 5 bases and 3 bases respectively, with 5 bases between them. The CDR3 sequence is CASSRNYEQYF. CDR3 nucleotide sequence: TGTGCCAGCAGTCGGAACTACGAGCAGTACTTC.

The chain joins TRBV9 to TRBJ1-2, with TRBD1 matching 8 bases. The J segment lost 3 bases and the V segment lost 3 bases, leaving 13 bases of the junction unmatched. Germline-derived CDR1 and CDR2 are SGDLS and YYNGEE. The length of the CDR3 is 17 residues. The CDR3 nucleotides are TGTGCCAGCAGCGAGGGGGGACAGGTGAGGGGAGACTATGGCTACACCTTC. Its translation is CASSEGGQVRGDYGYTF.

The rearrangement uses TRBV9 and TRBJ2-5; D is undetermined. V was trimmed by 1 base and J by 5 bases, leaving 12 bases between them. Germline V gives CDR1 SGDLS, CDR2 YYNGEE. The CDR3 has 14 amino acids. The CDR3 region is CASSVSALGETQYF. The CDR3 coding sequence is TGTGCCAGCAGCGTATCGGCCCTGGGGGAGACCCAGTACTTC.

This chain connects TRBV3-1 (or the pseudogene TRBV3-2) to TRBJ2-1; no reliable D call. Trimming shortened V by 0 bases and J by 16 bases, and 10 bases separated the two germline ends. The germline CDR1 and CDR2 sequences are LGHDT and YNNKEL (reference sequence). The CDR3 covers 11 residues. Here the CDR3 DNA reads TGTGCCAGCAGCCAAGATCAACGCTTATTCTTC. Translating gives CASSQDQRLFF.

J is TRBJ1-2 and V is TRBV11-2; no definite D call. The CDR3 spans 12 residues. V gave up 5 bases and J gave up 3 bases, with 7 bases separating them. From germline, CDR1 is SGHAT and CDR2 FQNNGV. The CDR3 bases are TGTGCCAGCAGCCCTCAGGACTATGGCTACACCTTC. It specifies CASSPQDYGYTF.

A few counts support this clone. The chain has TRBV5-1 and TRBJ2-3; a possible D gene is TRBD2 (5 bases). CDR1 is SGHRS and CDR2 is YFSETQ in the germline V gene. The CDR3 extends over 14 amino acids. Deletions cut 5 bases from V and 2 bases from J, with 12 bases between. CDR3 in amino acids: CASRQISDTDTQYF. For the CDR3, the DNA is TGCGCCAGCAGACAGATTAGCGACACAGATACGCAGTATTTT.

The V and J genes are TRBV7-6 and TRBJ1-5; 7 positions match TRBD1. After removal of 1 base from V and 7 bases from J, the junction contained 7 bases not matched to a gene. The CDR3 sequence is 15 residues long. CDR1 is SGHVS and CDR2 is FNYEAQ in the germline V gene. CDR3 amino acids: CASSLDTGDGQPQHF. The CDR3 DNA reads TGTGCCAGCAGCTTAGATACAGGGGATGGCCAGCCCCAGCATTTT.

The rearrangement links TRBV24-1 to TRBJ2-3; D possibly corresponds to TRBD2 (7 bases). In germline, CDR1 is KGHDR, CDR2 SFDVKD. Trimming left V 1 base short and J 4 bases short, with 11 bases between. This CDR3 contains 15 residues. CDR3 protein: CATSDLGGAADTQYF. The CDR3 DNA is TGTGCCACCAGTGATTTAGGGGGGGCTGCAGATACGCAGTATTTT.

The genes are TRBV3-1 (or the pseudogene TRBV3-2) and TRBJ1-4, with D perhaps TRBD1 (6 bases). CDR1 is LGHDT, CDR2 YNNKEL, per germline (reference sequence). The CDR3 covers 14 residues. Trimming stripped 1 base from V and 7 bases from J, with 10 bases between. DNA of the CDR3: TGTGCCAGCAGCCAAGGGGGGGCCTCTGAAAAACTGTTTTTT. Protein: CASSQGGASEKLFF.

The rearrangement joins TRBV5-8 to TRBJ2-4; D call uncertain. V gave up 0 bases and J gave up 0 bases, with 7 bases separating them. The CDR3 covers 15 residues. In germline, CDR1 is SGHTS, CDR2 YDEGEE. This chain's CDR3 is CASSLASLAKNIQYF. The CDR3 DNA is TGTGCCAGCAGCTTGGCCTCGCTAGCCAAAAACATTCAGTACTTC.

This chain joins TRBV7-6 and TRBJ2-2; D not resolved. Germline assignment: CDR1 SGHVS and CDR2 FNYEAQ. This CDR3 has 18 amino acids. V lost 1 base and J 4 bases, leaving 19 bases between the germline ends. The CDR3 protein is CASSLVPVGNPSTGELFF. For the CDR3, the DNA is TGTGCCAGCAGCTTAGTCCCGGTGGGGAATCCGAGCACCGGGGAGCTGTTTTTT.

The chain carries TRBV4-2 and TRBJ2-7, with a possible D match to TRBD2 (5 bases). The CDR3 extends over 12 amino acids. Trimming stripped 1 base from V and 7 bases from J, with 8 bases between. Germline V CDR1 and CDR2: LGHNA, YNFKEQ. The CDR3: CASSQVEGEQYV. CDR3 coding DNA: TGTGCCAGCAGCCAAGTCGAGGGTGAGCAGTACGTC.

V is TRBV28 and J is TRBJ1-2, with D unresolved. CDR1 is MDHEN and CDR2 is SYDVKM in the germline V gene. V gave up 6 bases and J gave up 1 base, with 6 bases separating them. CDR3 length: 12 residues. This CDR3 is CASSLSNYGYTF. CDR3 nucleotide sequence: TGTGCCAGCAGCCTAAGTAACTATGGCTACACCTTC.

The chain recombines TRBV5-1 with TRBJ2-3; 8 bases are shared with TRBD2. CDR1 is SGHRS, CDR2 YFSETQ, per germline. Trimming cost V 0 bases and J 6 bases; bases outside gene matches: 12. The CDR3 has 17 residues. The CDR3 DNA sequence: TGCGCCAGCAGCTTGGGTGGGTTAGCGGGACGTCAGGATACGCAGTATTTT. This gives the protein CASSLGGLAGRQDTQYF.

The chain carries TRBV19 and TRBJ2-1; 9 bases agree with TRBD2. Germline values: CDR1 LNHDA, CDR2 SQIVND (reference sequence). V lost 3 bases to trimming and J lost 8 bases; unmatched junction nucleotides: 14. The CDR3 totals 17 residues. CDR3 nucleotides: TGTGCCAGTAGTATTATAGGCGTGGTAGCGGGGGTCCATGAGCAGTTCTTC. Translating it yields CASSIIGVVAGVHEQFF.

The chain employs TRBV21-1 and TRBJ2-2; the table's D call of TRBD1 was not tested on the DNA. TRBV21-1 is a pseudogene locus. This CDR3 region has 20 residues. In nucleotides, the CDR3 is TGTGCCAGCAGCAAAAAACCCCCCTGCCCGGGACAGAGGAACACCGGGGAGCTGTTTTTT. Translation gives CASSKKPPCPGQRNTGELFF.

The rearrangement links TRBV19 to TRBJ2-2; a weak D match, TRBD2 (6 bases). The V gene's germline CDR1 is LNHDA and CDR2 SQIVND (reference sequence). Between the trimmed V and J ends, which lost 0 bases and 6 bases, there was a span of 11 bases. The CDR3 covers 15 residues. The CDR3 here is CASSIDGTGAGELFF. CDR3 in DNA: TGTGCCAGTAGTATAGATGGGACGGGGGCCGGGGAGCTGTTTTTT.

This clone was observed once. The chain carries TRBV7-9 and TRBJ2-3, with D possibly matching TRBD1 (5 bases). CDR3 size: 14 residues. V lost 6 bases to trimming and J lost 2 bases, with 12 bases between them. Germline CDR1 is SEHNR and CDR2 is FQNEAQ (reference sequence). The CDR3 nucleotides read TGTGCCAGCAGTTCTACGACAGACACAGATACGCAGTATTTT. It is translated as CASSSTTDTDTQYF. The full variable domain, with the rest looked up from reference TRBV7-9 and TRBJ2-3, is DTGVSQNPRHKITKRGQNVTFRCDPISEHNRLYWYRQTLGQGPEFLTYFQNEAQLEKSRLLSDRFSAERPKGSFSTLEIQRTEQGDSAMYLCASSSTTDTDTQYFGPGTRLTVL.

V gene TRBV18 combines with J gene TRBJ2-7; D possibly corresponds to TRBD1 (5 bases). There are 12 residues in the CDR3. Trimming pared 3 bases from V and 6 bases from J, leaving 9 bases between. Germline CDR1 and CDR2: KGHSH and LQKENI. This CDR3 is CASSPQGLEQYV. CDR3 in DNA: TGTGCCAGCTCACCCCAGGGTCTCGAGCAGTACGTC.

V and J are TRBV6-2 or TRBV6-3 and TRBJ2-7; D is unclear. V lost 5 bases and J lost 0, with 5 bases in between. The CDR3 covers 12 residues. Germline V CDR1 and CDR2: MNHEY, SVGEGT. The CDR3 sequence: CASSRSSYEQYF. In nucleotides, the CDR3 is TGTGCCAGCAGTAGGAGCTCCTACGAGCAGTACTTC.

The chain combines TRBV28 with TRBJ1-5, with D perhaps TRBD1 (6 bases). Germline assignment: CDR1 MDHEN and CDR2 SYDVKM. This CDR3 is built from 14 residues. Trimming left V 3 bases short and J 6 bases short, with 12 bases between. The CDR3 sequence: CASSFRGGGQPQHF. For the CDR3, the DNA is TGTGCCAGCAGTTTCCGGGGGGGCGGTCAGCCCCAGCATTTT.

This clone was seen only once. The V and J genes are TRBV29-1 and TRBJ2-7; D possibly corresponds to TRBD2 (6 bases). CDR3 length: 14 amino acids. V shed 5 bases and J shed 0 bases, with 14 bases lying between them. The germline gives CDR1 SQVTM, CDR2 ANQGSEA. CDR3 in amino acids: CSVRRDGSSYEQYF. In DNA, the CDR3 is TGCAGCGTTCGGCGCGACGGGAGCTCCTACGAGCAGTACTTC.

The V gene is TRBV3-1 (or the pseudogene TRBV3-2), the J gene TRBJ2-1; 9 positions agree with TRBD1. CDR3 length: 16 residues. Losses at the gene ends were 4 bases for V and 7 bases for J; bases not matched to a gene: 11. Per germline, CDR1 LGHDT and CDR2 YNNKEL (reference sequence). The CDR3 DNA sequence: TGTGCCAGCAGCCGAAGTCGGACAGGGGTTAAAAATGAGCAGTTCTTC. Translation: CASSRSRTGVKNEQFF.

The chain is built from TRBV3-1 (or the pseudogene TRBV3-2) and TRBJ2-7; 11 nucleotides match TRBD2. The CDR3 has 15 residues. Germline V gene data show CDR1 as LGHDT and CDR2 as YNNKEL (reference sequence). The junction had 5 bases not matched to a gene; V was cut back by 4 bases and J by 3 bases. This CDR3 reads CASSLQGLADYEQYF. CDR3 sequence (DNA): TGTGCCAGCAGCCTTCAGGGACTAGCGGACTACGAGCAGTACTTC.

The chain uses TRBV11-3 and TRBJ1-4; 10 bases fit TRBD1. Trimming at V came to 4 bases and at J to 7 bases, leaving 6 bases not matched to a gene. The CDR3 covers 15 residues. Germline V gene sequence: CDR1 SGHNT, CDR2 YENEEA. Written as DNA, the CDR3 is TGTGCCAGCAGCTCCGGGGACAGGGGAGCTGAAAAACTGTTTTTT. Translation: CASSSGDRGAEKLFF.

The gene calls are TRBV11-1 and TRBJ2-7; no definite D call. Germline V lookup: CDR1 SGHAT, CDR2 FQDESV (reference sequence). V lost 2 bases and J lost 3, with 8 bases in between. This CDR3 contains 13 residues. CDR3 loop: CASSLQQHYEQYF. CDR3 nucleotides: TGTGCCAGCAGCTTACAACAGCACTACGAGCAGTACTTC. The complete variable domain, with remaining parts taken from reference TRBV11-1 and TRBJ2-7, reads EAEVAQSPRYKITEKSQAVAFWCDPISGHATLYWYRQILGQGPELLVQFQDESVVDDSQLPKDRFSAERLKGVDSTLKIQPAELGDSAMYLCASSLQQHYEQYFGPGTRLTVT.

The genes are TRBV7-3 and TRBJ2-1; D perhaps matches TRBD2 (5 bases). Germline V CDR1 and CDR2: SGHTA, FQGTGA. CDR3 length: 15 amino acids. Trimming removed 2 bases at V and 7 bases at J, with 15 bases between. The CDR3 nucleotides read TGTGCCAGCAGCTTATCCCCGGAGGTGGGGAATGAGCAGTTCTTC. It codes for CASSLSPEVGNEQFF.

The genes are TRBV28 and TRBJ1-1; tentative D call: TRBD1 (6 bases). Germline CDR1 MDHEN, CDR2 SYDVKM. This CDR3 comprises 13 residues. V lost 1 base, J lost 6 bases, and 9 bases lay in between. The CDR3 loop is CASSLSQGPEAFF. CDR3 DNA: TGTGCCAGCAGTTTATCACAGGGACCTGAAGCTTTCTTT. The variable domain in full, with the rest retrieved from reference TRBV28 and TRBJ1-1, is DVKVTQSSRYLVKRTGEKVFLECVQDMDHENMFWYRQDPGLGLRLIYFSYDVKMKEKGDIPEGYSVSREKKERFSLILESASTNQTSMYLCASSLSQGPEAFFGQGTRLTVV.